This TCR beta chain appears in the sequencing data of a study of blood T cells in healthy people across ages. Study-wide results and limits: Any conclusive comparison of naive versus antigen-experienced cells was prevented by using unsorted PBMCs.

Isolation recovered at least 6.5 million PBMCs from every sample. Sample-barcoded 5' priming and a J-beta primer mix drove a second PCR of roughly 7 to 11 cycles. TCRdb re-analysed the 5' RACE reads in MiXCR, keeping a single row per CDR3 protein. The sample shows 700,000 to 800,000 distinct CDR3 sequences, 35% to 45% of them seen only once. This clonotype was picked up a small number of times. Its target is unknown. Trimming shortened V by 10 bases and J by 3 bases, and 14 bases separated the two germline ends. The CDR3 contains 13 residues. The chain uses TRBV12-3 or TRBV12-4 and TRBJ2-3; TRBD2 might be the D (6 bases). Sample: blood. This receptor was obtained from a woman aged 60-75 years in good health. CDR3: CANSPGDTDTQYF. The CDR3 DNA is TGTGCCAACAGCCCGGGGGATACAGATACGCAGTATTTT.